This T cell receptor (beta chain) was recovered during a study of regulatory T cells in long-lasting Graves disease listed by TCRdb under 2021. Background for the entire study: Patients with newly diagnosed Graves' disease had been on antithyroid drugs for under 3 months. Patients with persistent Graves' disease were compared with patients with newly diagnosed Graves' disease using TCR sequencing and RNA sequencing of peripheral blood. The study took place in China and was registered as a clinical trial. A total of around 33 samples underwent TCR sequencing, from some 13 patients with persistent Graves' disease and roughly 20 patients with newly diagnosed Graves' disease.

The library was made by multiplex PCR. Data came from an Illumina HiSeq 4000. CDR3 regions were amplified by Arm-PCR with iRepertoire HTBI primers to construct TCR beta libraries. Gel purification was performed on PCR products prior to sequencing. In the paper's pipeline: Gene usage analysis of CDR3 amino acid clonotypes used the 60 to 80 TRBV and approximately 13 TRBJ segments found across samples. COPE and FqMerger were used to merge filtered high-quality paired reads into contigs. BLAST was used to align contigs to the IMGT TRBV, TRBD and TRBJ reference genes, and CDR3 was defined following IMGT. Highly expanded clones were defined as clonotypes with a frequency above 0.1%. Shannon entropy was used to measure repertoire diversity, and the Gini coefficient was used to measure V-J evenness. Public clonotypes were defined as clonotypes shared by more than one individual. Using fastp at Q25 and MiXCR, TCRdb reprocessed the public reads and kept productive beta chains. All rows with the same CDR3 protein become a single entry with the most common DNA and genes. The V and J calls were determined by TCRdb, not by the authors. Present in this sample are about 440,000 distinct CDR3 sequences, about 15% of which were seen just once. Of the sample, roughly 17% falls within the top ten clones.

There are 16 amino acids in the CDR3, from cysteine to phenylalanine inclusive. This entry keeps only the CDR3 DNA: 48 bases, framed from base 1. V and J lose 6 bases and 1 base, and a span of 22 bases separates them. Looking up the germline V gene (reference sequence) yields CDR1 DFQATT and CDR2 SNEGSKA. The sample's time point label, in plain terms: newly diagnosed GD, antithyroid drugs for less than 3 months. For both TCR sequencing and RNA sequencing, RNA was extracted from PBMCs using TRIzol. The diagnosis of Graves' disease followed American Thyroid Association guidelines. Patients were recruited from an endocrinology department in Xi'an, China. Each patient gave around 9.2 milliliters of peripheral blood, collected in an EDTA anticoagulant tube. Ficoll Paque Plus density gradient separation was used to isolate PBMCs, and no further T cell sorting was performed. An Agilent 2100 Bioanalyzer and agarose gel were used to check RNA quality, and a NanoDrop 2000 was used to measure RNA concentration.

Many counts were recorded for this clonotype. Its antigen has not been determined. Base-call qualities are not available, and no considerably larger clone is one nucleotide away. The investigation overall reported the following: The authors noted that the small sample size was a limitation that may lower accuracy. Lower TCR Shannon entropy and fewer highly expanded clones were observed in persistent Graves' disease patients than in newly diagnosed patients, which suggested clonal expansion. Persistent patients shared more public clonotypes among themselves (approximately 2,500) than newly diagnosed patients did (approximately 970). Preferential use of TRBV28, TRBJ1-2 and TRBJ2-5 was observed in persistent disease, whereas TRBV20-1 and TRBJ2-1 were favored in newly diagnosed disease. Because the primary lesion, thyroid tissue, could not be accessed, the study looked at peripheral blood alone. Sequencing and analysis were limited to the TCR beta chain.

The sample also formed part of further work on T cells in Graves' hyperthyroidism and ophthalmopathy. From that second study: A patient counted as having stable Graves' hyperthyroidism if no progression to ophthalmopathy occurred over 18 months of follow-up. Hyperthyroidism patients were newly diagnosed, with disease duration under 2 months, and aged 18 to 65 years. Exclusion was applied to patients with uncontrolled infections, other autoimmune diseases, pregnancy or lactation. Diagnoses were based on clinical symptoms, serum thyroxine and TRAb, thyroid ultrasound and orbital computed tomography. The first round of RT-PCR for the TCR CDR3 was performed with the HTBI primer set and the Qiagen OneStep RT-PCR kit. Blood samples also contained most of the expanded thyroid clonotypes (frequency above 0.001), which suggests that blood repertoires may reflect thyroid immune responses. Ophthalmopathy was separated from stable hyperthyroidism by a 13 V-J signature model, with around 90% sensitivity and about 84% specificity obtained in cross-validation and 80%/75% obtained in testing. In validation, the model predicted progression to ophthalmopathy a median of roughly 6.1 months before onset, with approximately 71% sensitivity and 72.22% specificity. To identify TCR V-J signatures that set the groups apart, the researchers used a discovery cohort of 100 patients, made up of some 41 with Graves' ophthalmopathy and some 60 with stable Graves' hyperthyroidism. An independent validation cohort of around 20 hyperthyroidism patients and 17 patients who later progressed to ophthalmopathy tested prospective prediction of ophthalmopathy. For training and testing, the roughly 100 patients in the discovery cohort were randomly divided in a 7:3 ratio. Thyroid tissue and blood T-cell repertoires from about 6 Graves' hyperthyroidism patients were also compared in the study. Following sampling, methimazole starting at 30 mg daily was given to hyperthyroidism patients, and high-dose intravenous methylprednisolone was given to ophthalmopathy patients. Libraries were constructed in a second round of multiplex PCR, after which size selection and purification were carried out. Sequencing of the libraries was done on an Illumina HiSeq2000 using paired-end 100 bp reads. Raw data were processed with SOAPnuke, discarding reads with adapters, uncalled bases, mean Phred below 15, or no exact constant-primer or identifier match. High-quality paired reads were merged with COPE v1.2.5, and unique nucleotide sequences were defined as clonotypes. MiTCR v1.1 was used to align clonotypes to the IMGT TRBV, TRBD and TRBJ reference segments. Only V-J combinations with frequency above 0.0001, covering 99% to 99.2% of repertoires, were analysed. The TCS score was defined as F50 (clonal expansion) divided by E x V (chaos), with BLOSUM62-based TCRdist calculated between CDR3 peptides within each V-J. Welch's t-statistics and random forest reduced several hundred V-J features to 13, which were used in a naive Bayes classifier (R e1071). No statistical method was used to set the sample size in advance, and investigators knew the group allocation. The paper describes TCR Vbeta CDR3 sequencing of about 140 peripheral blood samples, made up of approximately 40 ophthalmopathy patients, roughly 75 hyperthyroidism patients and 17 progressor patients.

This sequence originates from a woman aged 25 to 39 with Graves disease. Donor details come from another sample of the same person, matched by shared clones. The chain was built from TRBV20-1 and TRBJ2-7; the D segment could be TRBD1, given 6 matching bases. Sequencing was performed on peripheral blood mononuclear cells (PBMCs), taken at new diagnosis, from a patient treated with antithyroid drugs. The CDR3 has the sequence CSAPGGLQGTSYEQYF. The DNA reads TGCAGTGCCCCGGGCGGGCTCCAGGGGACGTCCTACGAGCAGTACTTC.